The present entry profiles one T cell receptor (beta chain) with its context. Repertoires were generated with immunoSEQ multiplex PCR, while TCRdb's copy carries only in-frame clones and drops some. Of 100,000 to 150,000 clones listed, 85% are singletons. After removal of 0 bases from V and 7 bases from J, the junction contained 0 bases not matched to a gene. The germline V gene has CDR1 LNHNV and CDR2 YYDKDF (reference sequence). This CDR3 contains 13 residues. These data belong to a study of blood T cell repertoires in COVID-19. This TCR derives from a man aged 55 to 70 with acute or convalescent COVID-19. The gene calls are TRBV15 and TRBJ2-1; 7 bases map to TRBD1. Sequencing used peripheral blood. The CDR3 nucleotides are TGTGCCACCAGCAGAGACAGGGGGAATGAGCAGTTCTTC. It yields the protein CATSRDRGNEQFF.